This T cell receptor (beta chain) was documented in a study of a mutant IDH1 vaccine in newly diagnosed glioma (dated by TCRdb to the early 2020s). Turning to the overall study: Of the 30 or so patients who were treated, 62.5% were male and around 40% were female, and the mean age was around 41 years. Before enrollment, most patients had been given radiochemotherapy with temozolomide as standard therapy, while the rest had received either radiotherapy alone or temozolomide alone. Six visits were used for peripheral blood collection: V03 (baseline), V05, V07, V10, V12 and V13. For exploratory analyses, under 30 treated patients had longitudinal TCRB deep sequencing done wherever samples were available. The full study reports these points: The authors noted that analyses of patient blood samples could not be reproduced because of sample limitations. Changes in the top peripheral T cell clonotypes picked up by TCRB sequencing did not appear to be linked to pseudoprogression. Immune responses induced by the vaccine were seen in roughly 92% of patients across multiple MHC alleles. Availability determined which PBMC samples were chosen for TCRB deep sequencing.

A remark on this clone: Which antigen it targets is not known. No much larger clonotype is one base removed from it; base qualities were not supplied.

Library prep was done by the immunoSEQ multiplex PCR assay. The hsTCRB Kit was used according to the manufacturer's protocol to amplify rearranged TCR beta chain sequences. Sequencing of TCRB libraries was carried out on an Illumina MiSeq. On the authors' methods: The kit vendor's proprietary platform handled demultiplexing, trimming and gene mapping. The source is immuneACCESS, and TCRdb retained only in-frame sequences with V and J called. Part of the clones is not carried over; for the studies checked, unresolved V genes explain less than half of this, and the remainder is unexplained. V, J and clone size derive from that table, while D and trimming were established from the DNA sequence. The sample yields tens of thousands of clones; around 78% were counted once. Of the sample, about 9.8% is held by the ten largest clones. Sample time point, as interpreted from the label and publication: baseline, week 1 (first vaccination visit). Explained via the paper, the treatment or condition label denotes: pre-vaccination baseline after standard-of-care therapy. The donors had newly diagnosed IDH1-mutant astrocytomas of WHO grade 3 or 4 that showed loss of nuclear ATRX. The samples were drawn from NOA16, a multicentre, single-arm, open-label phase I trial in Germany that tested a mutant IDH1 peptide vaccine in humans for the first time. Visit V03 blood draws served as the baseline sample for immunogenicity testing. Genomic DNA for TCRB sequencing was extracted from EDTA blood using the DNeasy Blood and Tissue Kit.

CDR1 PRHDT and CDR2 FYEKMQ are derived from the germline V gene (reference sequence). A distance of 8 bases separates the germline ends of V and J, which lose 5 bases and 9 bases respectively. The CDR3 has 11 amino acids, counting the end cysteine and phenylalanine. The CDR3 DNA has 33 bases and is translated from base 1. The receptor was isolated from a man between 40 and 49 years old with glioma. Some clones in this sample may be carry-over from other donors' samples. The source was PBMCs, collected from a glioma patient treated with radiotherapy, temozolomide or both. This receptor chain uses TRBV13 and TRBJ2-1; TRBD2 is perhaps the D gene, given 6 matching bases. The CDR3 reads CASSTEGEQFF. The nucleotides are TGTGCCAGCAGCACGGAGGGTGAGCAGTTCTTC.